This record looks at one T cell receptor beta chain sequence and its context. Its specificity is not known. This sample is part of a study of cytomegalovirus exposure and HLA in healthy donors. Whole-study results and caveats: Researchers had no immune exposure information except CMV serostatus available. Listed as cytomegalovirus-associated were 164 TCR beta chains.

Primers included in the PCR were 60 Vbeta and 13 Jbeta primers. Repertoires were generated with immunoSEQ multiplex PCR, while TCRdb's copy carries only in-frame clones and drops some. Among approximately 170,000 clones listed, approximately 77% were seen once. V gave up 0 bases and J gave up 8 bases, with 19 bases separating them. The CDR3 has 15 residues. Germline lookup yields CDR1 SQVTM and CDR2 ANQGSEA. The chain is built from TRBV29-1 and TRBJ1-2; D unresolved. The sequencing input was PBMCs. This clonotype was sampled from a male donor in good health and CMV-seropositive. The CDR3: CSVEDQRGSLRGYTF. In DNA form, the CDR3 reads TGCAGCGTTGAAGATCAACGGGGTTCTCTTCGCGGCTACACCTTC.